A single sample gave rise to the 14 T cell receptor beta chains below, sequenced in a study of cytomegalovirus exposure and HLA in healthy donors listed by TCRdb under 2017. The library was prepared using the immunoSEQ multiplex PCR assay. Entries here come from immuneACCESS through TCRdb and include only in-frame sequences with V and J called. Some clones fail to appear in such tables; in the studies checked, an unresolved V gene covers under half of the shortfall, and the cause of the remainder is unknown. This sample gives 100,000 to 150,000 clones in total; approximately 86% of them show up just once. The leading ten clones occupy around 4.5% of the sample. Material for sequencing was PBMCs. Every receptor here comes from a man younger than 35 in good health and CMV-seropositive.

For this clone: Sequence at one end of the junction differs from germline and may be a read error. V usage is TRBV28 and J usage is TRBJ1-4; D uncertain. Per germline, CDR1 MDHEN and CDR2 SYDVKM. There are 10 residues in the CDR3. The CDR3 spells CASSGAEPLF. CDR3 sequence (DNA): TGTGCCAGCAGTGGAGCAGAGCCCCTTTTT.

The CDR3, as DNA: TGTGCCAGCAGCTACCTCAGACAGTGGATGAACACTGAAGCTTTCTTT. It specifies CASSYLRQWMNTEAFF. V and J are TRBV5-8 and TRBJ1-1, with TRBD1 as a possible D gene (5 bases). CDR3 size: 16 residues. Germline CDR1 is SGHTS and CDR2 is YDEGEE. Trimming took off 3 bases at V and 0 bases at J, with 15 bases between the two ends.

The rearrangement links TRBV11-2 to TRBJ1-1; a possible D gene is TRBD1 (5 bases). Germline CDR1 is SGHAT and CDR2 is FQNNGV. The germline V and J ends were trimmed by 2 bases and 1 base, with 8 bases remaining between them. The CDR3 contains 14 residues. CDR3 bases: TGTGCCAGCAGCTTATCCGGGGGGAACACTGAAGCTTTCTTT. Its protein is CASSLSGGNTEAFF.

The genes are TRBV2 and TRBJ1-5; 10 positions match TRBD1. Germline CDR1 is SNHLY and CDR2 is FYNNEI. This CDR3 spans 18 amino acids. Trimming cost V 7 bases and J 1 base; bases outside gene matches: 13. Here the CDR3 reads CASMDRGSPPSSNQPQHF. CDR3 DNA sequence: TGTGCCAGCATGGACAGGGGGTCTCCCCCCTCAAGCAATCAGCCCCAGCATTTT.

In its sample, this clone was seen a few times. The chain joins TRBV4-2 to TRBJ2-7, with 7 bases matching TRBD2. Per the germline V gene, CDR1 is LGHNA and CDR2 is YNFKEQ. This CDR3 has 14 amino acids. V shed 3 bases and J 5 bases; nucleotides not matched to a gene: 7. For the CDR3, the DNA is TGTGCCAGCAGCCAGGCGGCAGGGAGGGACGAGCAGTACTTC. This translates into CASSQAAGRDEQYF.

This clone was detected once. The chain links TRBV19 to TRBJ1-6; TRBD1 might be the D (6 bases). The CDR3 runs 14 residues. CDR1 and CDR2 (germline): LNHDA, SQIVND (reference sequence). The V and J ends lost 3 bases and 10 bases respectively, with 13 bases between them. The CDR3 region is CASSIQGGGSPLHF. The DNA for the CDR3 is TGTGCCAGTAGTATCCAGGGAGGGGGATCACCCCTCCACTTT.

The V gene is TRBV10-3, the J gene TRBJ1-2, with TRBD1 as a possible D gene (5 bases). In germline, CDR1 is ENHRY, CDR2 SYGVKD. V dropped 3 bases and J dropped 8 bases, with 16 bases sitting between them. CDR3 length: 14 residues. CDR3 nucleotide sequence: TGTGCCATCAGTGACAACCCGGGGGGAGGAGGCTACACCTTC. This encodes CAISDNPGGGGYTF.

This chain connects TRBV4-1 to TRBJ2-7, with unresolved D. CDR3 length equals 14 residues. The germline gives CDR1 MGHRA, CDR2 YSYEKL. V lost 1 base and J 6 bases, leaving 13 bases between the germline ends. The CDR3 region is CASSQGPGPSEQYF. The CDR3 nucleotides are TGCGCCAGCAGCCAAGGGCCGGGTCCCAGCGAGCAGTACTTC.

The rearrangement joins TRBV7-8 to TRBJ1-2; 8 positions match TRBD1. V lost 4 bases and J lost 4; bases outside the gene matches: 8. This CDR3 region has 15 residues. In germline, CDR1 is SGHVS, CDR2 FQNEAQ. CDR3 sequence: CASSSQSGQGYGYTF. DNA of the CDR3: TGTGCCAGCAGCTCCCAGAGCGGACAGGGCTATGGCTACACCTTC.

The chain is built from TRBV10-1 and TRBJ2-7; possibly TRBD1 for D (5 bases). V lost 0 bases and J lost 0, with 9 bases in between. CDR1 WNHNN and CDR2 SYGVQD come from the germline V gene (reference sequence). The CDR3 is made up of 15 amino acids. This CDR3 is CASSESGAGSYEQYF. CDR3 sequence (DNA): TGCGCCAGCAGTGAGTCAGGGGCCGGCTCCTACGAGCAGTACTTC.

The chain is built from TRBV30 and TRBJ1-1; no clear D gene. Trimming took off 4 bases at V and 1 base at J, with 16 bases between the two ends. CDR3 length: 15 amino acids. Germline CDR1 GTSNPN, CDR2 SVGIG (reference sequence). The CDR3 region is CAWKTYRDSNTEAFF. The CDR3 DNA is TGTGCCTGGAAAACCTATAGAGATTCGAACACTGAAGCTTTCTTT.

The chain links TRBV4-1 to TRBJ2-1, with 8 nucleotides matching TRBD1. Trimming removed 2 bases from V and 8 bases from J; junction bases left unmatched: 5. This CDR3 comprises 14 residues. In germline, CDR1 is MGHRA, CDR2 YSYEKL. The chain's CDR3 is CASSQRTGNDEQFF. As DNA, the CDR3 is TGCGCCAGCAGCCAAAGGACAGGGAACGATGAGCAGTTCTTC.

On this clone: This sample also contains other DNA sequences that code for the same CDR3. The chain employs TRBV27 and TRBJ1-2, with 9 positions matching TRBD1. The V gene end was trimmed by 4 bases and the J gene end by 7 bases; junction bases not matched to a gene: 1. Germline V CDR1 and CDR2: MNHEY, SMNVEV (reference sequence). The CDR3 runs to 12 residues. CDR3 DNA sequence: TGTGCCAGCAGTTCGACAGGGGGTGGCTACACCTTC. Its protein is CASSSTGGGYTF.

The CDR3 region is CASSFGDRAPQPQHF. As DNA, the CDR3 is TGTGCCAGCAGTTTCGGGGACAGGGCCCCCCAGCCCCAGCATTTT. The chain joins TRBV28 to TRBJ1-5, with 9 bases aligning to TRBD1. With V trimmed by 3 bases and J by 7 bases, 7 bases remained unmatched. The CDR3 loop spans 15 amino acids. Germline CDR1 reads MDHEN; CDR2 reads SYDVKM.